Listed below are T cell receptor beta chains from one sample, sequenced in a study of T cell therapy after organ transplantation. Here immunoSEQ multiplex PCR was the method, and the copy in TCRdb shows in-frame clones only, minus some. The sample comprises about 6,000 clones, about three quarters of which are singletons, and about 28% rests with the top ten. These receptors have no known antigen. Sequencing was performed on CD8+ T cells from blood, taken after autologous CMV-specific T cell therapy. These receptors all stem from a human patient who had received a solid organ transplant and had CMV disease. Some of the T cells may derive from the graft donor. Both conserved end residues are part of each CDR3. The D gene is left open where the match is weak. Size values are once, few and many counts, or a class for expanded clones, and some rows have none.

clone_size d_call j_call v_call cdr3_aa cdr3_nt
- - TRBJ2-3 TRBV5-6 CASSSRIAREGGSDTQYF TGTGCCAGCAGTTCTCGCATTGCCCGGGAAGGTGGGTCAGATACGCAGTATTTT
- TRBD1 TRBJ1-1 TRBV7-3 CASSRGGGGTEAFF TGTGCCAGCAGCCGGGGAGGGGGCGGCACTGAAGCTTTCTTT
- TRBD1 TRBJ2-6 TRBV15 CATSRGSGGDGANVLTF TGTGCCACCAGCAGAGGATCAGGGGGCGATGGGGCCAACGTCCTGACTTTC
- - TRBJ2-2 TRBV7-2 CASSPLPGELFF TGTGCCAGCAGCCCACTACCCGGGGAGCTGTTTTTT
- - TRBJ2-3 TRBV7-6 CASSATGTPTDTQYF TGTGCCAGCAGCGCAACCGGGACACCCACAGATACGCAGTATTTT
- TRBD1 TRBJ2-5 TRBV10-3 CAIRPGQGEGGETQYF TGTGCCATCAGGCCGGGACAGGGGGAGGGTGGAGAGACCCAGTACTTC
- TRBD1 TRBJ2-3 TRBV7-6 CASSLFRGLGTDTQYF TGTGCCAGCAGCCTATTCAGGGGGCTCGGCACAGATACGCAGTATTTT
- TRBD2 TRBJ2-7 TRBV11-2 CASSLRGSTSGTEEQYF TGTGCCAGCAGCTTAAGGGGCTCGACTAGCGGGACGGAAGAGCAGTACTTC
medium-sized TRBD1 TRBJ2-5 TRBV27 CASSLRQGGYQETQYF TGTGCCAGCAGTCTCAGACAGGGGGGCTACCAAGAGACCCAGTACTTC
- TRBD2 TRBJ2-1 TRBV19 CASSLADGGRVLGNEQFF TGTGCCAGTAGTTTAGCCGACGGCGGGAGGGTCTTGGGCAATGAGCAGTTCTTC
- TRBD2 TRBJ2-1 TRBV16 CASSSLAGSYNEQFF TGTGCCAGCAGTTCACTAGCGGGATCCTACAATGAGCAGTTCTTC
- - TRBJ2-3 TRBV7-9 CASSPSKGGNTDTQYF TGTGCCAGCAGCCCTAGTAAAGGCGGAAACACAGATACGCAGTATTTT
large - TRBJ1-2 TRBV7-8 CASSLGNYGYTF TGTGCCAGCAGCTTAGGGAACTATGGCTACACCTTC
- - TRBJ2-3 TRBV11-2 CASSLELGTSTDTQYF TGTGCCAGCAGCTTAGAGCTCGGTACTAGCACAGATACGCAGTATTTT
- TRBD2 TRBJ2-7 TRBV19 CASSASSGRTYEQYF TGTGCCAGTAGTGCTTCTAGCGGGAGAACATACGAGCAGTACTTC
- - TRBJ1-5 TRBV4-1 CASSQGGGFSNQPQHF TGCGCCAGCAGCCAAGGTGGGGGATTCTCTAATCAGCCCCAGCATTTT
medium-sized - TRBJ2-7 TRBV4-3 CASSQDIAGSYEQYF TGCGCCAGCAGCCAAGATATTGCGGGGTCCTACGAGCAGTACTTC
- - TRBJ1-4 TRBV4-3 CASSPTRGNEKLFF TGCGCCAGCAGCCCAACCAGAGGTAATGAAAAACTGTTTTTT
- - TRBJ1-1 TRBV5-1 CASTTSGTYNTEAFF TGCGCCAGCACCACCTCCGGGACTTACAACACTGAAGCTTTCTTT
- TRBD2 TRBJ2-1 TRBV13 CASSLWTSGRADRFNEQFF TGTGCCAGCAGCTTGTGGACTAGCGGGAGGGCCGACCGCTTCAATGAGCAGTTCTTC
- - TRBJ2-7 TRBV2 CASSRDRGYEQYF TGTGCCAGCAGTAGGGACCGAGGGTACGAGCAGTACTTC
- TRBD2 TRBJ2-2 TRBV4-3 CASSQDLTSGGRGTGELFF TGCGCCAGCAGCCAAGATCTTACTAGCGGGGGGAGAGGCACCGGGGAGCTGTTTTTT
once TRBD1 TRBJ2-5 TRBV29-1 CSVGQGSAETQYF TGCAGCGTGGGACAGGGGTCGGCAGAGACCCAGTACTTC
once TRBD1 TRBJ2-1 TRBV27 CASSPGTGVYNEQFF TGTGCCAGCAGTCCGGGGACAGGGGTCTACAATGAGCAGTTCTTC
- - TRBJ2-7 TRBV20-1 CSARETGTPRF TGCAGTGCTAGAGAAACCGGGACCCCTCGTTTC
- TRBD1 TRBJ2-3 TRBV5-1 CASSLGGTGEDF TGCGCCAGCAGCTTGGGCGGGACAGGGGAGGATTTT
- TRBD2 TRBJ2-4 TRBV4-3 CASSQGGTSGRSSIQYF TGCGCCAGCAGCCAAGGTGGGACTAGCGGGAGATCTTCCATTCAGTACTTC